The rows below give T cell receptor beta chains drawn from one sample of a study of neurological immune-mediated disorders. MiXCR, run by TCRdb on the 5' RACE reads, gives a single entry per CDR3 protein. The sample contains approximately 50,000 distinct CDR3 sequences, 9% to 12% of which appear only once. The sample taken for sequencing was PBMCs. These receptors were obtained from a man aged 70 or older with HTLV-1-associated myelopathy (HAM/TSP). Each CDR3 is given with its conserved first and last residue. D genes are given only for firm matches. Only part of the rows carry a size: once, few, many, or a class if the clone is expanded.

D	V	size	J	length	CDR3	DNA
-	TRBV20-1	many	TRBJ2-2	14	CSASPHQNTGELFF	TGCAGTGCTAGTCCCCATCAGAACACCGGGGAGCTGTTTTTT
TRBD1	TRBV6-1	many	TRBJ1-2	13	CASSAIGTEGYTF	TGTGCCAGCAGTGCAATTGGGACAGAAGGCTACACCTTC
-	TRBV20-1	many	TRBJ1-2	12	CSAGPVSGGYTF	TGCAGTGCTGGACCCGTCTCAGGTGGCTACACCTTC
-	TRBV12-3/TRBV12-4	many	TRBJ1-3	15	CASSRDPGNLNTIYF	TGTGCCAGCAGTCGGGACCCGGGGAATTTAAACACCATATATTTT
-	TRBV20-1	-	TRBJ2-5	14	CSARALARQETQYF	TGCAGTGCTAGAGCTCTAGCCAGACAAGAGACCCAGTACTTC
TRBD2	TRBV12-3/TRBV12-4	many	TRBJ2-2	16	CASLSGSGLWIGELFF	TGTGCCAGCCTCAGCGGGAGTGGGCTATGGATCGGGGAGCTGTTTTTT
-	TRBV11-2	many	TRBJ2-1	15	CASSLSSGHLNEQFF	TGTGCCAGCAGCTTAAGTTCGGGACACCTCAATGAGCAGTTCTTC
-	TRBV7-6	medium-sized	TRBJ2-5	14	CASSPGGGGETQYF	TGTGCCAGCAGCCCCGGGGGAGGCGGGGAGACCCAGTACTTC
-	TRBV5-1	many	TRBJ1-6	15	CASSFRGQNNSPLHF	TGCGCCAGCAGCTTCCGTGGACAAAATAATTCACCCCTCCACTTT
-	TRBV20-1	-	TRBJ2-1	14	CSALTLGLRDEQFF	TGCAGTGCCCTAACCTTAGGGCTACGCGATGAGCAGTTCTTC
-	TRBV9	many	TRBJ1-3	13	CASSVAPERTIYF	TGTGCCAGCAGCGTAGCCCCGGAACGAACCATATATTTT
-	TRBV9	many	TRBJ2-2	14	CASTPRPGTGELFF	TGTGCCAGCACCCCCCGCCCGGGGACCGGGGAGCTGTTTTTT